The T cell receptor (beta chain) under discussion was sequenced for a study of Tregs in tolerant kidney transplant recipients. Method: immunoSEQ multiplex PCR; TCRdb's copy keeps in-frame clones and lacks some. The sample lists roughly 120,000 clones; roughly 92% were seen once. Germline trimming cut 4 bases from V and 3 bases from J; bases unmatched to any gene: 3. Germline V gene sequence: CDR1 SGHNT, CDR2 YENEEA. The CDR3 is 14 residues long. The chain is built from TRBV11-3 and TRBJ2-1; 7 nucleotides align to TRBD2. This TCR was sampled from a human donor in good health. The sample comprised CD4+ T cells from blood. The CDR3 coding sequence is TGTGCCAGCAGCTGGGGGGGGTACTACAATGAGCAGTTCTTC. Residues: CASSWGGYYNEQFF.